These 23 T cell receptor beta chains originate from one sample sequenced in a study of CXCR3-negative and CXCR3-positive naive CD8 T cells. The authors made the TRB cDNA libraries by 5' RACE using UMI labels. One entry per CDR3 protein, without DNA, is what TCRdb gives after re-calling the 5' RACE reads. The sample shows roughly 50,000 distinct CDR3 sequences, and approximately 22% sits with its ten largest clones. The sample consisted of memory CD8+ T cells from blood. The receptors stem from a human donor in good health. Some clones in this sample may be carry-over from other donors' samples.

This sequence joins TRBV5-4 and TRBJ2-7; there is no DNA to check the TCRdb D call of TRBD1. CDR3 length: 16 residues. Germline V gene data show CDR1 as SGHNT and CDR2 as YYREEE (reference sequence). The CDR3: CASSLAGGQGDYEQYF.

The chain combines TRBV29-1 with TRBJ2-7. The CDR3 length is 13 residues. Germline-derived CDR1 and CDR2 are SQVTM and ANQGSEA. The CDR3 protein is CSVGDFYSYEQYF.

The chain couples TRBV23-1 to TRBJ1-1; TCRdb lists TRBD1, though no DNA is available to test this call. Being an ORF, TRBV23-1 has a function that is uncertain. CDR3 length: 15 amino acids. The CDR3 here is CASGGGREMNTEAFF.

The gene calls are TRBV29-1 and TRBJ2-1. Germline V lookup: CDR1 SQVTM, CDR2 ANQGSEA. CDR3 length: 16 residues. The CDR3 reads CSVEDPGRSSYNEQFF.

The V call is TRBV2, the J call TRBJ1-1; TCRdb's D gene call, TRBD1, goes unchecked for lack of DNA. Germline CDR1 reads SNHLY; CDR2 reads FYNNEI. This CDR3 has 13 amino acids. Here the CDR3 reads CASRTGVSTEAFF.

V usage is TRBV14 and J usage is TRBJ2-7. The CDR3 is 14 residues long. Germline lookup yields CDR1 SGHDN and CDR2 FVKESK. The CDR3 protein is CASSQVTTPYEQYF.

V gene TRBV29-1 combines with J gene TRBJ1-1; TCRdb reports TRBD1, a call that lacks DNA to check it against. The CDR3 covers 15 residues. Germline V gene data show CDR1 as SQVTM and CDR2 as ANQGSEA. The CDR3: CSVEGGSGLNTEAFF.

The genes are TRBV20-1 and TRBJ2-7. The CDR3 is 18 amino acids. CDR1 is DFQATT and CDR2 is SNEGSKA in the germline V gene (reference sequence). CDR3 residues: CSARDTRHWGIYSYEQYF.

The V gene is TRBV2, the J gene TRBJ2-1; lacking DNA, the TRBD2 call made by TCRdb goes unchecked. Germline loops: CDR1 SNHLY, CDR2 FYNNEI. This CDR3 has 16 amino acids. This CDR3 reads CASSEASGAAYNEQFF. Variable domain in full (rest from reference TRBV2 and TRBJ2-1): EPEVTQTPSHQVTQMGQEVILRCVPISNHLYFYWYRQILGQKVEFLVSFYNNEISEKSEIFDDQFSVERPDGSNFTLKIRSTKLEDSAMYFCASSEASGAAYNEQFFGPGTRLTVL.

J is TRBJ2-1 and V is TRBV4-1; TCRdb picks TRBD2, but there is no DNA to check that call. This CDR3 spans 14 amino acids. Germline CDR1 MGHRA, CDR2 YSYEKL. CDR3 loop: CASSGPPHDNEQFF.

The gene calls are TRBV29-1 and TRBJ2-4; TCRdb's D call, TRBD2, is unchecked because there is no DNA. The CDR3 is 12 amino acids. CDR1 and CDR2 (germline): SQVTM, ANQGSEA. The CDR3 reads CSGGLAGDIQYF.

The V gene is TRBV5-5, the J gene TRBJ2-2. Germline CDR1 is SGHKS and CDR2 is YYEKEE (reference sequence). The CDR3 extends over 16 amino acids. CDR3: CASSSGQALFTGELFF. The full variable domain, its missing parts supplied by reference TRBV5-5 and TRBJ2-2, is DAGVTQSPTHLIKTRGQQVTLRCSPISGHKSVSWYQQVLGQGPQFIFQYYEKEERGRGNFPDRFSARQFPNYSSELNVNALLLGDSALYLCASSSGQALFTGELFFGEGSRLTVL.

This sequence joins TRBV20-1 and TRBJ1-5; with no DNA, the TCRdb D assignment of TRBD1 cannot be verified. The CDR3 sequence is 17 residues long. Germline V lookup: CDR1 DFQATT, CDR2 SNEGSKA (reference sequence). CDR3: CSARETGVVYSNQPQHF.

The J gene is TRBJ2-7, the V gene TRBV6-5; TCRdb's assignment of TRBD2 cannot be checked, as there is no DNA. The CDR3 has 15 amino acids. Germline lookup yields CDR1 MNHEY and CDR2 SVGAGI. The CDR3 here is CASSYVSRGPYEQYF.

The chain combines TRBV6-2 or TRBV6-3 with TRBJ2-3; the TCRdb D gene call, TRBD1, has no DNA to confirm it. CDR3 length: 16 amino acids. Germline V lookup: CDR1 MNHEY, CDR2 SVGEGT. CDR3 sequence: CASSRQRGTSTDTQYF.

The chain carries TRBV14 and TRBJ1-5; the D call of TRBD1 rests on TCRdb alone, since no DNA is present to check it. This CDR3 is 15 amino acids long. Germline CDR1 is SGHDN and CDR2 is FVKESK. Here the CDR3 reads CASSPAKGPNQPQHF.

The chain couples TRBV5-1 to TRBJ2-7; TCRdb selects TRBD1, and the lack of DNA leaves this call unchecked. The germline gives CDR1 SGHRS, CDR2 YFSETQ. The CDR3 length is 15 residues. The CDR3 protein is CASSLVGTGGSEQYF.

This sequence joins TRBV11-3 and TRBJ2-5; TCRdb's D gene call, TRBD2, goes unchecked for lack of DNA. This CDR3 comprises 16 residues. Per the germline V gene, CDR1 is SGHNT and CDR2 is YENEEA. The CDR3 protein is CASSSREGRARETQYF.

J is TRBJ2-5 and V is TRBV20-1; TCRdb selects TRBD1, and the lack of DNA leaves this call unchecked. This CDR3 has 14 residues. Germline lookup yields CDR1 DFQATT and CDR2 SNEGSKA (reference sequence). CDR3 amino acids: CSARDGGEMETQYF.

The chain employs TRBV15 and TRBJ2-7; the D gene TCRdb calls, TRBD2, cannot be checked with no DNA. CDR3 size: 15 residues. From germline, CDR1 is LNHNV and CDR2 YYDKDF (reference sequence). CDR3 protein: CATSHSPGLANEQYF.

The gene calls are TRBV11-2 and TRBJ2-1; checking the TCRdb D call of TRBD1 is not possible without DNA. The CDR3 sequence is 12 residues long. The germline V gene encodes CDR1 SGHAT and CDR2 FQNNGV. The CDR3 sequence is CASSAQGGEQFF. Variable domain in full (rest from reference TRBV11-2 and TRBJ2-1): EAGVAQSPRYKIIEKRQSVAFWCNPISGHATLYWYQQILGQGPKLLIQFQNNGVVDDSQLPKDRFSAERLKGVDSTLKIQPAKLEDSAVYLCASSAQGGEQFFGPGTRLTVL.

The J gene is TRBJ2-7, the V gene TRBV6-4. This CDR3 contains 13 residues. The germline V gene encodes CDR1 MRHNA and CDR2 SNTAGT. The CDR3 spells CASSAYNGYEQYF.

CDR3 residues: CSVGAAAGTSGSPRDTQYF. This chain connects TRBV29-1 to TRBJ2-3; TCRdb returns TRBD2, unconfirmable since there is no DNA. This CDR3 comprises 19 residues. The germline V gene has CDR1 SQVTM and CDR2 ANQGSEA.